The entry that follows covers one T cell receptor beta chain sequence. This entry is derived from a study of blood T cell repertoires in COVID-19. About the research overall: Researchers got acute and convalescent COVID-19 samples from the United States, Italy and Spain. Nucleic acid was either cDNA or gDNA, and it came from T cells, B-cell-depleted T cells, or PBMCs.

Trimming cost V 10 bases and J 7 bases, with 16 bases left between them. Germline CDR1 is LNHDA and CDR2 is SQIVND (reference sequence). The CDR3 contains 13 residues. In the authors' methods: Reference gene primer amplification gave nucleated cell count estimates. Only in-frame clones appear in the TCRdb table, and some are missing; sequencing was by immunoSEQ multiplex PCR. The DNA was the basis for D and trimming; V, J and clone size are from that table. In the table there are hundreds of thousands of clones, 83% of which are singletons. The sequencing input was peripheral blood. This clonotype was sampled from a woman aged 50 to 60 with acute or convalescent COVID-19. This chain connects TRBV19 to TRBJ1-4, with a possible D match to TRBD1 (5 bases). The CDR3 region is CATSELTGEKLFF. The CDR3 DNA reads TGTGCCACCTCAGAGCTAACAGGTGAAAAACTGTTTTTT. Complete variable domain (other parts from reference TRBV19 and TRBJ1-4): DGGITQSPKYLFRKEGQNVTLSCEQNLNHDAMYWYRQDPGQGLRLIYYSQIVNDFQKGDIAEGYSVSREKKESFPLTVTSAQKNPTAFYLCATSELTGEKLFFGSGTQLSVL.